The T cell receptor beta chain under discussion was sequenced for a study of blood T cell repertoires in COVID-19. Study overall: Samples of COVID-19 (acute and convalescent) were obtained from the United States, Italy and Spain. Sample material is recorded as cDNA or gDNA derived from T cells, B-cell-depleted T cells, or PBMCs.

V shed 8 bases, J shed 7 bases, and the junction held 13 bases outside the gene matches. The CDR3 consists of 14 residues. Germline loops: CDR1 SQVTM, CDR2 ANQGSEA. The participants were between roughly 18 and 100 years old and came from about two dozen US areas. This clone has only a few counts. The table came from immunoSEQ multiplex PCR; TCRdb's copy has only in-frame clones and leaves some out. The table lists about 200,000 clones, around 82% of them singletons. The source material was PBMCs or T cells enriched from blood (not recorded which). The receptor comes from a middle-aged woman with acute COVID-19. The chain joins TRBV29-1 to TRBJ1-4, with 7 bases that match TRBD1. Here the CDR3 reads CSYSIMGQSEKLFF. The CDR3 DNA follows: TGCAGCTACAGTATTATGGGACAGAGTGAAAAACTGTTTTTT.